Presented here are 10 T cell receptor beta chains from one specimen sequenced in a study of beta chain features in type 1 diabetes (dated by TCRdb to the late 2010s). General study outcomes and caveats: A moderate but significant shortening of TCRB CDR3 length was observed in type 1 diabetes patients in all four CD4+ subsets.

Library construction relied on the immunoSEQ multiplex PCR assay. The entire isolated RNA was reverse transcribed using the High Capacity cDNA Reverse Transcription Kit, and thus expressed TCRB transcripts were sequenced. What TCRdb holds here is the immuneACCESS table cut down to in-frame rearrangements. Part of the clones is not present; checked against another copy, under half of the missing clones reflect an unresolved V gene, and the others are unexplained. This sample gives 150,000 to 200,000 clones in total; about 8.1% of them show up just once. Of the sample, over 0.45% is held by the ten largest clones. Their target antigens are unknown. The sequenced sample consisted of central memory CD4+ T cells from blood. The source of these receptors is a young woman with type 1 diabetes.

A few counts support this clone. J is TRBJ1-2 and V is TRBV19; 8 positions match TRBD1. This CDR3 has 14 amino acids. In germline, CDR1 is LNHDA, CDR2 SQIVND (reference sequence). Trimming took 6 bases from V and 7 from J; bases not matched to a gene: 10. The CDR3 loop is CASRTTGGVGGYTF. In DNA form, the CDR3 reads TGTGCCAGTAGGACTACAGGGGGTGTAGGTGGCTACACCTTC.

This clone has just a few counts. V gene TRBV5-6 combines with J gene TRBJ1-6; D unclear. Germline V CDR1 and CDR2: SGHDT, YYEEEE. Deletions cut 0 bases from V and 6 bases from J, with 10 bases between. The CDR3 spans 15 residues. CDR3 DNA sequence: TGTGCCAGCAGCTTGGCCCGGCGGATTAATTCACCCCTCCACTTT. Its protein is CASSLARRINSPLHF.

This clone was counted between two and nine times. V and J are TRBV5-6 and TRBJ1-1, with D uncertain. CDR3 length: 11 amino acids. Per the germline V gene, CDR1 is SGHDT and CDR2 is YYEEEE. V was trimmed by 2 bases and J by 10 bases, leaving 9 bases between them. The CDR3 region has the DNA TGTGCCAGCAGCTTTGCCGGCGGAGCTTTCTTT. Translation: CASSFAGGAFF. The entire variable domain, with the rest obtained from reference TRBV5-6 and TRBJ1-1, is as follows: DAGVTQSPTHLIKTRGQQVTLRCSPKSGHDTVSWYQQALGQGPQFIFQYYEEEERQRGNFPDRFSGHQFPNYSSELNVNALLLGDSALYLCASSFAGGAFFGQGTRLTVV.

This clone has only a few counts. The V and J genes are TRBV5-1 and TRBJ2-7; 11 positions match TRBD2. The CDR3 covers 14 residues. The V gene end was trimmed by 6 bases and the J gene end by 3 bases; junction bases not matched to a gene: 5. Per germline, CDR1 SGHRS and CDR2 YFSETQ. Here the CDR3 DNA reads TGCGCCAGCACACCCGGGACTAGCGGCTACGAGCAGTACTTC. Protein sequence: CASTPGTSGYEQYF. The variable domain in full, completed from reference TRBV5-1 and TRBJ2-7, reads KAGVTQTPRYLIKTRGQQVTLSCSPISGHRSVSWYQQTPGQGLQFLFEYFSETQRNKGNFPGRFSGRQFSNSRSEMNVSTLELGDSALYLCASTPGTSGYEQYFGPGTRLTVT.

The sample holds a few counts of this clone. The CDR3 spells CASSFGGFGQPQHF. DNA for the CDR3: TGTGCCAGCAGTTTTGGGGGGTTCGGTCAGCCCCAGCATTTT. V gene TRBV27 combines with J gene TRBJ1-5; perhaps TRBD1 as D (5 bases). CDR3 length: 14 residues. From germline, CDR1 is MNHEY and CDR2 SMNVEV (reference sequence). V lost 3 bases, J lost 6 bases, and 12 bases lay in between.

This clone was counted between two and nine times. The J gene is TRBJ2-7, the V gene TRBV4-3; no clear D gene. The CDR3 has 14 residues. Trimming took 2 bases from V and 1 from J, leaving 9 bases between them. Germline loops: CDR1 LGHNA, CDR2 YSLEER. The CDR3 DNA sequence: TGCGCCAGCAGCCAAATGCTCGGTTCCTACGAGCAGTACTTC. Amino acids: CASSQMLGSYEQYF.

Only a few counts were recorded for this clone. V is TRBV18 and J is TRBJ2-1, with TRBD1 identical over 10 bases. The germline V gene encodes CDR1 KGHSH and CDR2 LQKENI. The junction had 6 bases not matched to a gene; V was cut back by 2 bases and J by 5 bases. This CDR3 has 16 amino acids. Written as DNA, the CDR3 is TGTGCCAGCTCACCAAAGACAGGGGGCTGGAACAATGAGCAGTTCTTC. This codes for CASSPKTGGWNNEQFF.

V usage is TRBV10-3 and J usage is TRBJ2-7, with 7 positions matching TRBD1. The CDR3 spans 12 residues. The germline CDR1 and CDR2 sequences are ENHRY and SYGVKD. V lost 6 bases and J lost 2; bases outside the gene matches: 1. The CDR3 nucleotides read TGTGCCATCAGGGGACAGACCTACGAGCAGTACTTC. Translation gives CAIRGQTYEQYF.

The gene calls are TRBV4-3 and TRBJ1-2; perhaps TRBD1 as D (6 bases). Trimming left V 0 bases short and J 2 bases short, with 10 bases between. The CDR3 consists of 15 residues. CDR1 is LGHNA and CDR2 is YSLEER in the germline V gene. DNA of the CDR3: TGCGCCAGCAGCCAAGATGTAGGGGGAAACTATGGCTACACCTTC. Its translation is CASSQDVGGNYGYTF.

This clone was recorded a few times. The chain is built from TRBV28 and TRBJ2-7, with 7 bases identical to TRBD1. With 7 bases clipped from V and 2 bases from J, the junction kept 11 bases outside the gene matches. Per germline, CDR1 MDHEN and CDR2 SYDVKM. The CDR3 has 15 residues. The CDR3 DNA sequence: TGTGCCAGCAACTACCCCAGGGGGTCCACCTACGAGCAGTACTTC. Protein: CASNYPRGSTYEQYF.